This passage covers 7 T cell receptor beta chains from one sample sequenced in a study of blood T cell repertoires in COVID-19. Libraries were prepared by immunoSEQ multiplex PCR; TCRdb keeps only in-frame clonotypes and omits some of them. This sample has over 200,000 clones; 80% to 90% occur once, and the top ten carry around 3.6%. The sequenced sample was PBMCs or T cells enriched from blood (not recorded which). The receptors shown here come from a woman aged 25-40 years who had been exposed to COVID-19.

This chain's CDR3 is CASSISRDEQFF. The CDR3 DNA follows: TGTGCCAGTAGTATTTCCCGGGATGAGCAGTTCTTC. This chain connects TRBV19 to TRBJ2-1; D is ambiguous. Trimming removed 3 bases from V and 8 bases from J, with 8 bases in between. Per germline, CDR1 LNHDA and CDR2 SQIVND (reference sequence). The CDR3 is made up of 12 amino acids.

The chain recombines TRBV12-3 or TRBV12-4 with TRBJ1-4; perhaps TRBD1 as D (5 bases). Trimming cost V 2 bases and J 7 bases, with 8 bases left between them. The CDR3 is 13 amino acids. The CDR3 here is CASSLRTLEKLFF. The CDR3 bases are TGTGCCAGCAGTTTAAGGACACTTGAAAAACTGTTTTTT.

In this sample, this clone turned up a few times. The chain recombines TRBV7-9 with TRBJ1-3; D is undetermined. V gave up 2 bases and J gave up 0 bases, with 11 bases separating them. This CDR3 has 16 amino acids. The germline CDR1 and CDR2 sequences are SEHNR and FQNEAQ (reference sequence). CDR3 DNA sequence: TGTGCCAGCAGCTTAAACTCCCAGGACTCTGGAAACACCATATATTTT. It codes for CASSLNSQDSGNTIYF.

The table lists this clone with a count of one. The identical CDR3 is also encoded by other nucleotide sequences in the sample. The chain combines TRBV18 with TRBJ2-7; 10 bases are a match to TRBD2. The CDR3 has 15 residues. Germline assignment: CDR1 KGHSH and CDR2 LQKENI. Trimming removed 3 bases from V and 3 bases from J; junction bases left unmatched: 5. The CDR3 DNA reads as TGTGCCAGCTCACCGGGGCTAGCGGGAGTCTACGAGCAGTACTTC. This encodes CASSPGLAGVYEQYF.

The CDR3, as DNA: TGTGCCAGCAGCGAGACAGGGTACGAGCAGTACTTC. Protein product: CASSETGYEQYF. This chain connects TRBV5-4 to TRBJ2-7, with 7 bases identical to TRBD1. Germline lookup yields CDR1 SGHNT and CDR2 YYREEE (reference sequence). CDR3 size: 12 residues. V was pared by 4 bases and J by 4 bases, with 2 bases of the junction left unmatched.

The chain's CDR3 is CASSVAVRISGANVLTF. The CDR3 DNA sequence: TGTGCCAGCAGCGTAGCTGTGCGGATCTCTGGGGCCAACGTCCTGACTTTC. This chain links TRBV9 with TRBJ2-6; no definite D call. CDR1 SGDLS and CDR2 YYNGEE come from the germline V gene. The CDR3 sequence is 17 residues long. Trimming removed 0 bases at V and 0 bases at J, with 10 bases between.

This sequence joins TRBV5-1 and TRBJ2-7, with 10 positions matching TRBD1. Germline CDR1 is SGHRS and CDR2 is YFSETQ. The CDR3 has 15 amino acids. V shed 1 base and J 6 bases; nucleotides not matched to a gene: 7. The CDR3 sequence: CASSLRDRGLGEQYF. The DNA for the CDR3 is TGCGCCAGCAGCTTGCGGGACAGGGGTCTCGGCGAGCAGTACTTC.